These 15 T cell receptor beta chains were all obtained from the same sample, sequenced in a study of T cell responses to AZD1222 COVID-19 vaccine (dated by TCRdb to the early 2020s). The library relied on the immunoSEQ multiplex PCR assay. The table was pulled from immuneACCESS by TCRdb, which kept in-frame rearrangements only. Such tables lose some clones; where checked, under half of the loss comes from unresolved V genes, and the rest has no known cause. Here the sample has roughly 110,000 clones; 87% occur a single time. 3.5% to 4.5% of the sample is in the top ten clones. Reading the label with the study, this specimen's time point is: baseline before first vaccination. The material was peripheral blood, obtained on day 0 of AZD1222 vaccination. These receptors were collected from an adult in good health.

This sequence joins TRBV6-6 and TRBJ1-6; the match to TRBD1 covers 7 bases. Germline V gene sequence: CDR1 MNHNY, CDR2 SVGAGI (reference sequence). The CDR3 is 15 residues long. V dropped 7 bases and J dropped 9; count of bases not matched to a gene: 12. CDR3 sequence reads: CASTQGGGLGSPLHF. The CDR3 nucleotides read TGTGCCAGCACCCAAGGAGGGGGCTTGGGTTCACCCCTCCACTTT.

The chain carries TRBV6-5 and TRBJ2-5; 12 bases are shared with TRBD2. This CDR3 is built from 16 residues. The V gene end was trimmed by 4 bases and the J gene end by 4 bases; junction bases not matched to a gene: 7. Germline V gene data show CDR1 as MNHEY and CDR2 as SVGAGI. DNA for the CDR3: TGTGCCAGCAGTTCTAGCGGGAGGGCCCGGGGAGAGACCCAGTACTTC. Translation: CASSSSGRARGETQYF.

This clone was recorded once. The chain is built from TRBV7-9 and TRBJ2-7; 8 bases line up with TRBD2. The CDR3 is 14 amino acids. CDR1 SEHNR and CDR2 FQNEAQ come from the germline V gene (reference sequence). The junction had 4 bases not matched to a gene; V was cut back by 5 bases and J by 1 base. The chain's CDR3 is CASSQRERSYEQYF. In nucleotides, the CDR3 is TGTGCCAGCAGCCAGCGGGAGAGGTCCTACGAGCAGTACTTC.

This chain uses TRBV7-9 with TRBJ2-1, with D possibly matching TRBD2 (6 bases). CDR1 is SEHNR, CDR2 FQNEAQ, per germline (reference sequence). Trimming took 3 bases from V and 8 from J, leaving 17 bases between them. The CDR3 extends over 15 amino acids. The CDR3 protein is CASSLGTGGSDEQFF. In DNA form, the CDR3 reads TGTGCCAGCAGCTTGGGCACCGGGGGATCGGATGAGCAGTTCTTC.

In this sample, this clone turned up a few times. The rearrangement uses TRBV5-4 and TRBJ2-1; D is uncertain. The CDR3 covers 15 residues. Germline-derived CDR1 and CDR2 are SGHNT and YYREEE (reference sequence). The V gene lost 0 bases and the J gene lost 8 bases, with 15 bases spanning the gap. CDR3 in DNA: TGTGCCAGCAGCTTGGGCAGCTCTTGGGATGATGAGCAGTTCTTC. It codes for CASSLGSSWDDEQFF.

CDR3 sequence (DNA): TGTGCCAGCAGCTTAGCGGGGTCGGGCAATCAGCCCCAGCATTTT. Translated: CASSLAGSGNQPQHF. The chain combines TRBV7-9 with TRBJ1-5; D is undetermined. CDR1 SEHNR and CDR2 FQNEAQ come from the germline V gene (reference sequence). The CDR3 covers 15 residues. Trimming pared 0 bases from V and 2 bases from J, leaving 8 bases between.

V is TRBV19 and J is TRBJ1-2, with a tentative D call TRBD1 (6 bases). The CDR3 runs 14 residues. In germline, CDR1 is LNHDA, CDR2 SQIVND (reference sequence). Trimming stripped 6 bases from V and 7 bases from J, with 18 bases between. CDR3 sequence reads: CASRVGPGDGGYTF. The CDR3 region has the DNA TGTGCCAGTAGGGTGGGGCCAGGGGACGGTGGCTACACCTTC.

V gene TRBV7-8 combines with J gene TRBJ2-1; TRBD1 agrees at 8 bases. Germline CDR1 is SGHVS and CDR2 is FQNEAQ. The CDR3 is made up of 19 amino acids. V was clipped by 5 bases and J by 0 bases; unmatched bases: 15. CDR3 residues: CASSPRDRHIPSSYNEQFF. CDR3 nucleotide sequence: TGTGCCAGCAGCCCCCGGGACAGGCATATCCCGAGCTCCTACAATGAGCAGTTCTTC.

V and J are TRBV30 and TRBJ2-5; D gene ambiguous. Germline V gene lookup returns CDR1 GTSNPN and CDR2 SVGIG (reference sequence). The CDR3 covers 16 residues. V lost 1 base to trimming and J lost 9 bases, with 24 bases between them. The CDR3 DNA is TGTGCCTGGAGTGAATCAGGCCACCACCCCACCAATTCCCAGTACTTC. Protein product: CAWSESGHHPTNSQYF.

The chain has TRBV6-1 and TRBJ1-2; TRBD1 might be the D (5 bases). The V and J ends lost 1 base and 0 bases respectively, with 9 bases between them. This CDR3 region has 15 residues. Germline lookup yields CDR1 MNHNS and CDR2 SASEGT. CDR3 in DNA: TGTGCCAGCAGTGAAGTCACCAGGGCTAACTATGGCTACACCTTC. It translates to CASSEVTRANYGYTF.

J is TRBJ2-7 and V is TRBV19; D not resolved. CDR1 and CDR2 (germline): LNHDA, SQIVND (reference sequence). V was cut by 3 bases and J by 0 bases, with 18 bases left in between. The CDR3 is 17 amino acids. CDR3 coding DNA: TGTGCCAGTAGTATTAGCCCCAGTGGAGCGTACTCCTACGAGCAGTACTTC. Translated: CASSISPSGAYSYEQYF.

This chain uses TRBV7-2 with TRBJ2-7; the D is unclear. V gave up 5 bases and J gave up 3 bases, with 8 bases separating them. Germline-derived CDR1 and CDR2 are SGHTA and FQGNSA. This CDR3 comprises 12 residues. The CDR3 sequence: CASSPTDYEQYF. The CDR3 bases are TGTGCCAGCAGCCCCACGGACTACGAGCAGTACTTC.

The chain joins TRBV6-6 to TRBJ2-7; the D is unclear. Germline V lookup: CDR1 MNHNY, CDR2 SVGAGI (reference sequence). The germline V and J ends were trimmed by 8 bases and 4 bases, with 12 bases remaining between them. The CDR3 spans 12 residues. CDR3 loop: CASGRVVYEQYF. Here the CDR3 DNA reads TGTGCCAGCGGCCGAGTGGTATACGAGCAGTACTTC.

The rearrangement links TRBV24-1 to TRBJ2-3; D not certain. This CDR3 contains 13 residues. The germline CDR1 and CDR2 sequences are KGHDR and SFDVKD. Deletions cut 3 bases from V and 2 bases from J, with 5 bases between. As DNA, the CDR3 is TGTGCCACCAGTGATCGATTCACAGATACGCAGTATTTT. The encoded protein is CATSDRFTDTQYF.

This clone appeared once. The chain couples TRBV11-2 to TRBJ1-3, with 9 bases aligning to TRBD1. The V gene's germline CDR1 is SGHAT and CDR2 FQNNGV. After removal of 5 bases from V and 4 bases from J, the junction contained 15 bases not matched to a gene. The CDR3 is 18 amino acids. CDR3 residues: CASSLRGPGQGSGNTIYF. The CDR3 DNA sequence: TGTGCCAGCAGCCTGAGGGGACCGGGACAGGGTTCGGGAAACACCATATATTTT.